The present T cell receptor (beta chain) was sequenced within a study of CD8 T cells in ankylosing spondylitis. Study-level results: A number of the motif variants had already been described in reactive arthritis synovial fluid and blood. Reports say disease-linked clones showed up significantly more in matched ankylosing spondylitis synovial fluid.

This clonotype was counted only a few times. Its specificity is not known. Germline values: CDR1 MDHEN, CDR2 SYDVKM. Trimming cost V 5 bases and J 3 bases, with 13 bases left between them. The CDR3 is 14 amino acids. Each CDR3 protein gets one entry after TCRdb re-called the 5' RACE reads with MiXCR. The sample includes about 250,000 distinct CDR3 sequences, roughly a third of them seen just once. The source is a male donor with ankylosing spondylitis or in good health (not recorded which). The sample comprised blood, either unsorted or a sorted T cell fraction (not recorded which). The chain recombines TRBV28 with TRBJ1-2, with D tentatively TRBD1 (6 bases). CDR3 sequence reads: CASSLIRGDYGYTF. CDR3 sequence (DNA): TGTGCCAGCAGTCTCATCAGGGGAGACTATGGCTACACCTTC.